This TCR beta chain was observed in a study of blood T cell repertoires in COVID-19. Trimming cost V 6 bases and J 7 bases; bases outside gene matches: 9. Per germline, CDR1 MNHEY and CDR2 SMNVEV (reference sequence). The CDR3 extends over 14 amino acids. Profiling relied on immunoSEQ multiplex PCR, and the TCRdb table lists in-frame clones only, not all of them. The sample carries around 400,000 clones, roughly 87% recorded once. V is TRBV27 and J is TRBJ2-1; 7 bases align to TRBD2. The origin of this receptor is a woman aged 45-60 years who had recovered from COVID-19. The sample comprised PBMCs or T cells enriched from blood (not recorded which). The CDR3 DNA sequence: TGTGCCAGCAGCCCCGGGGTGGGGGGGAATGAGCAGTTCTTC. As protein: CASSPGVGGNEQFF.